The 10 T cell receptor beta chains reported below all come from one sample, sequenced in a study of CD8+ T cells in alopecia areata. Treatment reported: oral pan-JAK inhibitor, 5-10 mg twice daily. Sequencing used cDNA as its template, made by extracting RNA and reverse transcribing it. Repertoires were generated with immunoSEQ multiplex PCR, while TCRdb's copy carries only in-frame clones and drops some. The sample gives about 290,000 clones, roughly 64% of which show up once; more than 1.5% is in the top ten. The specimen comprised CD4+ T cells sorted from blood, sampled at week 24, from a patient treated with tofacitinib. These receptors were taken from a human donor with alopecia areata.

The sample holds a few counts of this clone. This chain uses TRBV4-2 with TRBJ1-6, with 10 positions matching TRBD1. The length of the CDR3 is 14 residues. Germline CDR1 is LGHNA and CDR2 is YNFKEQ. J was trimmed by 12 bases and V by 4 bases; bases with no gene match: 6. This CDR3 reads CASSPDRDRGPLHF. The CDR3 bases are TGTGCCAGCAGCCCGGACCGGGACAGGGGACCCCTCCACTTT.

The rearrangement joins TRBV4-1 to TRBJ1-6; D unclear. Trimming left V 1 base short and J 7 bases short, with 14 bases between. The length of the CDR3 is 16 residues. Germline-derived CDR1 and CDR2 are MGHRA and YSYEKL. The CDR3 here is CASSQGAPLGNSPLHF. The CDR3 bases are TGCGCCAGCAGCCAAGGGGCCCCGCTTGGGAATTCACCCCTCCACTTT.

The CDR3, as DNA: TGTGCCAGCAGCGTAGTTCAGGGGTCCAAAGAGACCCAGTACTTC. Amino acid sequence: CASSVVQGSKETQYF. This chain uses TRBV9 with TRBJ2-5; TRBD1 might be the D (6 bases). The CDR3 length is 15 residues. The ends were cut back, 0 bases at V and 3 bases at J, with 12 bases in the middle. The V gene's germline CDR1 is SGDLS and CDR2 YYNGEE. Supplemented by reference TRBV9 and TRBJ2-5, the full variable domain reads DSGVTQTPKHLITATGQRVTLRCSPRSGDLSVYWYQQSLDQGLQFLIQYYNGEERAKGNILERFSAQQFPDLHSELNLSSLELGDSALYFCASSVVQGSKETQYFGPGTRLLVL.

The CDR3 loop is CATSRDQTVGNIQYF. The DNA of the CDR3 is TGTGCCACCAGCAGAGACCAGACTGTAGGAAACATTCAGTACTTC. The rearrangement links TRBV15 to TRBJ2-4; D gene unclear. V was trimmed by 0 bases and J by 6 bases, leaving 12 bases between them. The CDR3 runs 15 residues. Germline-derived CDR1 and CDR2 are LNHNV and YYDKDF (reference sequence).

The chain combines TRBV30 with TRBJ2-7; TRBD1 is a possible D gene (6 bases). Germline CDR1 is GTSNPN and CDR2 is SVGIG (reference sequence). This CDR3 is built from 15 residues. V lost 1 base, J lost 2 bases, and 15 bases lay in between. CDR3 loop: CAWSAGTPIPYEQYF. The DNA for the CDR3 is TGTGCCTGGAGTGCCGGGACACCAATACCCTACGAGCAGTACTTC.

V is TRBV6-1 and J is TRBJ1-2; D is unclear. The CDR3 spans 15 residues. Germline loops: CDR1 MNHNS, CDR2 SASEGT. V lost 5 bases, J lost 4 bases, and 17 bases lay in between. CDR3 sequence: CASSLQAGKIYGYTF. CDR3 DNA sequence: TGTGCCAGCAGTCTTCAGGCGGGGAAGATCTATGGCTACACCTTC.

The V gene is TRBV4-2, the J gene TRBJ1-6; 7 nucleotides line up with TRBD1. This CDR3 has 17 residues. CDR1 and CDR2 (germline): LGHNA, YNFKEQ. V gave up 1 base and J gave up 6 bases; unmatched junction bases: 9. The CDR3 DNA is TGTGCCAGCAGCCAAGGGGGAGAGGGGGCATCTAATTCACCCCTCCACTTT. This sequence encodes CASSQGGEGASNSPLHF.

The chain employs TRBV6-9 and TRBJ2-2, with 11 bases lining up with TRBD2. Germline V gene data show CDR1 as MNHGY and CDR2 as SVAAGI. V gave up 4 bases and J gave up 4 bases; unmatched junction bases: 11. CDR3 length: 18 amino acids. The CDR3 DNA sequence: TGTGCCAGCAGTTCCACCCCGACTAGCGGGGCCAGCACCGGGGAGCTGTTTTTT. It translates to CASSSTPTSGASTGELFF.

This clone was picked up a small number of times. The V and J genes are TRBV29-1 and TRBJ1-2; no definite D call. CDR3 length: 18 residues. CDR1 SQVTM and CDR2 ANQGSEA come from the germline V gene. V dropped 0 bases and J dropped 1 base, with 21 bases sitting between them. The CDR3 sequence is CSVEDWLEQLRNNYGYTF. CDR3 sequence (DNA): TGCAGCGTTGAAGATTGGTTGGAACAGCTCAGGAATAACTATGGCTACACCTTC.

This clone showed up just once. The chain recombines TRBV7-2 with TRBJ1-1; D is unresolved. Trimming took 5 bases from V and 1 from J, leaving 8 bases between them. This CDR3 has 13 amino acids. CDR1 SGHTA and CDR2 FQGNSA come from the germline V gene. In DNA, the CDR3 is TGTGCCAGCAGCACCATCCGGAACACTGAAGCTTTCTTT. This codes for CASSTIRNTEAFF. The variable domain in full, completed from reference TRBV7-2 and TRBJ1-1, reads GAGVSQSPSNKVTEKGKDVELRCDPISGHTALYWYRQSLGQGLEFLIYFQGNSAPDKSGLPSDRFSAERTGGSVSTLTIQRTQQEDSAVYLCASSTIRNTEAFFGQGTRLTVV.